What follows are 21 T cell receptor beta chains derived from one specimen sequenced in a study of shared clonotypes between healthy human individuals. Positively selected for CCR7, the CD45RO-negative cells used as naive CD8 cells excluded terminally differentiated effector memory CD45RA+ cells. Assay: immunoSEQ multiplex PCR; the TCRdb copy retains only in-frame clones and omits some. The sample shows some 2,000,000 clones, 85% to 95% of them seen only once. Sample: naive CD8+ T cells sorted from blood. The receptors stem from a young man in good health.

V usage is TRBV28 and J usage is TRBJ2-5; D might be TRBD2 (5 bases). In germline, CDR1 is MDHEN, CDR2 SYDVKM. CDR3 length: 15 amino acids. Trimming shortened V by 2 bases and J by 5 bases, and 15 bases separated the two germline ends. In DNA form, the CDR3 reads TGTGCCAGCAGTTTAGCCCGGGAAGGACGGGAGACCCAGTACTTC. Encoded protein: CASSLAREGRETQYF. The complete variable domain, with remaining parts taken from reference TRBV28 and TRBJ2-5, reads DVKVTQSSRYLVKRTGEKVFLECVQDMDHENMFWYRQDPGLGLRLIYFSYDVKMKEKGDIPEGYSVSREKKERFSLILESASTNQTSMYLCASSLAREGRETQYFGPGTRLLVL.

V is TRBV30 and J is TRBJ1-6, with D tentatively TRBD1 (5 bases). The germline CDR1 and CDR2 sequences are GTSNPN and SVGIG (reference sequence). V was shortened by 3 bases and J by 0 bases, with 15 bases between the two germline ends. The CDR3 sequence is 17 residues long. CDR3 amino acids: CAWREPQESSYNSPLHF. CDR3 DNA: TGTGCCTGGAGAGAGCCACAGGAAAGCTCCTATAATTCACCCCTCCACTTT.

The gene calls are TRBV13 and TRBJ2-1; the D gene could be TRBD1 or TRBD2 (5 bases each). Per germline, CDR1 PRHDT and CDR2 FYEKMQ (reference sequence). The CDR3 is made up of 13 amino acids. V lost 5 bases, J lost 9 bases, and 14 bases lay in between. Written as DNA, the CDR3 is TGTGCCAGCAGCCCAAGGAGGACATTTGAGCAGTTCTTC. Translating it yields CASSPRRTFEQFF.

The V call is TRBV4-1, the J call TRBJ2-1; D unclear. The length of the CDR3 is 17 residues. CDR1 and CDR2 from the germline V gene are MGHRA and YSYEKL. V lost 4 bases and J 1 base, leaving 17 bases between the germline ends. This CDR3 is CASSLPEWAESYNEQFF. The DNA of the CDR3 is TGCGCCAGCAGCCTCCCGGAGTGGGCAGAGTCCTACAATGAGCAGTTCTTC.

The J gene is TRBJ2-1, the V gene TRBV27; no clear D. The V gene lost 3 bases and the J gene lost 0 bases, with 12 bases spanning the gap. CDR1 and CDR2 (germline): MNHEY, SMNVEV (reference sequence). This CDR3 has 16 amino acids. CDR3 sequence reads: CASSFGPGSSYNEQFF. DNA of the CDR3: TGTGCCAGCAGTTTTGGGCCCGGAAGCTCCTACAATGAGCAGTTCTTC.

The genes are TRBV28 and TRBJ1-6; no reliable D call. From germline, CDR1 is MDHEN and CDR2 SYDVKM. CDR3 length equals 13 residues. Between the trimmed V and J ends, which lost 2 bases and 9 bases, there was a span of 8 bases. The CDR3: CASSLHRRSPLHF. Written as DNA, the CDR3 is TGTGCCAGCAGTTTACACCGTCGTTCACCCCTCCACTTT.

CDR3: CASSPSQASGANVLTF. The DNA of the CDR3 is TGCGCCAGCAGCCCGTCCCAGGCTTCTGGGGCCAACGTCCTGACTTTC. The rearrangement joins TRBV4-3 to TRBJ2-6; D gene ambiguous. This CDR3 region has 16 residues. Germline V gene sequence: CDR1 LGHNA, CDR2 YSLEER. V was clipped by 4 bases and J by 1 base, with 11 bases between them.

The chain carries TRBV18 and TRBJ1-4; TRBD1 agrees at 9 bases. Germline assignment: CDR1 KGHSH and CDR2 LQKENI. Trimming cost V 4 bases and J 8 bases; bases outside gene matches: 5. The CDR3 is 14 amino acids. The DNA of the CDR3 is TGTGCCAGCTCACGACAGGGGGTTGGAGAAAAACTGTTTTTT. Protein: CASSRQGVGEKLFF.

The rearrangement uses TRBV7-6 and TRBJ2-1, with D perhaps matching TRBD1 (5 bases). Germline CDR1 reads SGHVS; CDR2 reads FNYEAQ. V was cut by 1 base and J by 15 bases, with 16 bases left in between. The CDR3 is 13 residues long. DNA for the CDR3: TGTGCCAGCAGCTTAGGGGGCGACTTACCCCTGTTCTTC. This codes for CASSLGGDLPLFF.

This rearrangement joins TRBV30 to TRBJ2-7, with a weak D call TRBD2 (6 bases). The CDR3 consists of 14 residues. Trimming shortened V by 3 bases and J by 5 bases, and 17 bases separated the two germline ends. CDR1 and CDR2 from the germline V gene are GTSNPN and SVGIG (reference sequence). CDR3 sequence reads: CAWSRGKFDNEQYF. CDR3 DNA sequence: TGTGCCTGGAGCCGCGGGAAGTTCGATAACGAGCAGTACTTC.

The chain is built from TRBV5-5 and TRBJ1-2; D is ambiguous. The germline V gene encodes CDR1 SGHKS and CDR2 YYEKEE (reference sequence). The CDR3 is 16 residues long. V was cut by 7 bases and J by 4 bases, with 23 bases left in between. As DNA, the CDR3 is TGTGCCAGCGCCCCACCCCCGCCAGGTTCCTTCTATGGCTACACCTTC. Protein product: CASAPPPPGSFYGYTF.

As to this clone: Given a much more abundant clone one base away, this may be a read error. The chain uses TRBV30 and TRBJ1-1; no firm D call. CDR1 is GTSNPN and CDR2 is SVGIG in the germline V gene (reference sequence). The CDR3 is made up of 16 amino acids. V dropped 4 bases and J dropped 5 bases, with 23 bases sitting between them. DNA of the CDR3: TGTGCCTGGAATAGCCCGGCTAGGAGAGGTAGAACTGAAGCTTTCTTT. It translates to CAWNSPARRGRTEAFF.

The chain has TRBV4-1 and TRBJ2-1; D may be TRBD2 (5 bases). CDR3 length equals 14 residues. The V end lost 4 bases, the J end lost 5 bases, and 12 bases lay between the germline ends. CDR1 and CDR2 (germline): MGHRA, YSYEKL. The CDR3 sequence: CASSPGRGDNEQFF. In DNA form, the CDR3 reads TGCGCCAGCAGCCCTGGTCGGGGAGACAATGAGCAGTTCTTC.

The J gene is TRBJ1-2, the V gene TRBV10-2; D call uncertain. This CDR3 comprises 14 residues. Germline V lookup: CDR1 WSHSY, CDR2 SAAADI. V lost 0 bases and J lost 4, with 9 bases in between. CDR3 loop: CASSESGRLYGYTF. The CDR3 nucleotides read TGCGCCAGCAGTGAGTCCGGCCGGCTCTATGGCTACACCTTC.

The V and J genes are TRBV4-1 and TRBJ1-2; the match to TRBD1 covers 7 bases. This CDR3 is built from 15 residues. With 0 bases clipped from V and 4 bases from J, the junction kept 5 bases outside the gene matches. From germline, CDR1 is MGHRA and CDR2 YSYEKL. The CDR3 protein is CASSQEQQGSYGYTF. The DNA of the CDR3 is TGCGCCAGCAGCCAAGAACAACAGGGGAGCTATGGCTACACCTTC.

The gene calls are TRBV4-1 and TRBJ2-1, with 11 bases aligning to TRBD2. Germline CDR1 and CDR2: MGHRA and YSYEKL. V was pared by 4 bases and J by 3 bases, with 8 bases of the junction left unmatched. This CDR3 has 17 residues. Here the CDR3 reads CASSLSSLAGGYNEQFF. CDR3 in DNA: TGCGCCAGCAGCCTCTCTTCTCTAGCGGGAGGCTACAATGAGCAGTTCTTC.

As to this clone: At the DNA level, this CDR3 is encoded by other sequences in the same sample as well. The rearrangement uses TRBV11-2 and TRBJ2-3, with D possibly being TRBD2 (6 bases). Germline V gene sequence: CDR1 SGHAT, CDR2 FQNNGV. Trimming removed 1 base at V and 3 bases at J, with 8 bases between. The CDR3 is 14 residues long. The CDR3 reads CASSLVGGTDTQYF. In DNA form, the CDR3 reads TGTGCCAGCAGCTTAGTGGGGGGAACAGATACGCAGTATTTT.

This chain uses TRBV6-6 with TRBJ2-7; 10 bases agree with TRBD1. Germline CDR1 MNHNY, CDR2 SVGAGI (reference sequence). With V trimmed by 8 bases and J by 4 bases, 5 bases remained unmatched. CDR3 size: 13 residues. The CDR3 DNA reads as TGTGCCAGCGGGACAGGGGAATCTTACGAGCAGTACTTC. It codes for CASGTGESYEQYF.

In DNA, the CDR3 is TGTGCCAGCAGCGTAGTAGAGGGAGTTGGGAATGAGCAGTTCTTC. Its translation is CASSVVEGVGNEQFF. This chain connects TRBV9 to TRBJ2-1; D may be TRBD2 (5 bases). V shed 0 bases and J shed 7 bases, with 14 bases lying between them. Germline V gene lookup returns CDR1 SGDLS and CDR2 YYNGEE. This CDR3 region has 15 residues.

Notes on this clone: Distinct nucleotide sequences in the sample also encode this CDR3. The rearrangement joins TRBV27 to TRBJ2-7; D could derive from TRBD1 or TRBD2 (5 bases each). Looked up from germline, CDR1 is MNHEY and CDR2 is SMNVEV (reference sequence). Trimming removed 1 base from V and 0 bases from J, with 7 bases in between. The CDR3 spans 14 residues. CDR3 region: CASSLLGDSYEQYF. The CDR3 region has the DNA TGTGCCAGCAGTTTATTGGGGGACTCCTACGAGCAGTACTTC.

V gene TRBV11-2 combines with J gene TRBJ1-5, with TRBD1 matching over 9 bases. CDR1 SGHAT and CDR2 FQNNGV come from the germline V gene. CDR3 length: 14 amino acids. V trimming: 5 bases; J trimming: 7 bases; junction bases outside the gene matches: 6. Written as DNA, the CDR3 is TGTGCCAGCAGCGCAGGACAGGGGATCCAGCCCCAGCATTTT. It codes for CASSAGQGIQPQHF. Together with reference TRBV11-2 and TRBJ1-5, the CDR3 gives the full variable domain: EAGVAQSPRYKIIEKRQSVAFWCNPISGHATLYWYQQILGQGPKLLIQFQNNGVVDDSQLPKDRFSAERLKGVDSTLKIQPAKLEDSAVYLCASSAGQGIQPQHFGDGTRLSIL.